The 28 T cell receptor beta chains below come from one sample, sequenced in a study of cytomegalovirus exposure and HLA in healthy donors. This PCR relied on a set of 60 Vbeta primers and 13 Jbeta primers. Generated by immunoSEQ multiplex PCR, the TCRdb table keeps only in-frame clones and is missing some. The data hold about 200,000 clones, with 79% observed a single time. Sequenced input: PBMCs. The origin of the receptors is a man aged 45-60 years in good health and CMV-seronegative.

The chain couples TRBV5-1 to TRBJ1-5, with D tentatively TRBD1 (5 bases). The CDR3 spans 16 residues. Looked up from germline, CDR1 is SGHRS and CDR2 is YFSETQ. V was pared by 0 bases and J by 0 bases, with 10 bases between. The CDR3 nucleotides are TGCGCCAGCAGCTTGGGTGACAGATATAGCAATCAGCCCCAGCATTTT. Protein: CASSLGDRYSNQPQHF.

The chain links TRBV5-1 to TRBJ2-5; 9 bases line up with TRBD2. This CDR3 spans 14 amino acids. After removal of 6 bases from V and 2 bases from J, the junction contained 5 bases not matched to a gene. Looked up from germline, CDR1 is SGHRS and CDR2 is YFSETQ. This CDR3 reads CASTRLAEQETQYF. CDR3 sequence (DNA): TGCGCCAGCACCCGACTAGCGGAGCAAGAGACCCAGTACTTC.

The chain combines TRBV5-1 with TRBJ2-7, with 8 bases matching TRBD1. From germline, CDR1 is SGHRS and CDR2 YFSETQ. V trimming: 6 bases; J trimming: 2 bases; junction bases outside the gene matches: 7. The CDR3 covers 14 residues. CDR3 protein: CASIGQGAPYEQYF. The CDR3 region has the DNA TGCGCCAGCATTGGGCAGGGGGCCCCCTACGAGCAGTACTTC. Full variable domain (rest looked up from reference TRBV5-1 and TRBJ2-7): KAGVTQTPRYLIKTRGQQVTLSCSPISGHRSVSWYQQTPGQGLQFLFEYFSETQRNKGNFPGRFSGRQFSNSRSEMNVSTLELGDSALYLCASIGQGAPYEQYFGPGTRLTVT.

The V call is TRBV6-5, the J call TRBJ2-1; D remains unclear. The germline CDR1 and CDR2 sequences are MNHEY and SVGAGI. Trimming cost V 6 bases and J 3 bases, with 12 bases left between them. This CDR3 has 14 amino acids. CDR3 amino acids: CASRDPTSYNEQFF. For the CDR3, the DNA is TGTGCCAGCAGAGATCCGACAAGCTACAATGAGCAGTTCTTC.

This clone was seen more than once but under ten times. The gene calls are TRBV6-4 and TRBJ1-2; 9 bases agree with TRBD1. The germline V gene encodes CDR1 MRHNA and CDR2 SNTAGT. Trimming at V came to 2 bases and at J to 8 bases, leaving 9 bases not matched to a gene. This CDR3 spans 15 amino acids. CDR3 nucleotides: TGTGCCAGCAGTGACCCGGGACAGGGATTGGGGGGCTACACCTTC. Translation gives CASSDPGQGLGGYTF.

The chain has TRBV7-7 and TRBJ2-7, with 9 bases identical to TRBD1. Losses at the gene ends were 8 bases for V and 7 bases for J; bases not matched to a gene: 15. Germline V CDR1 and CDR2: SSHAT, FNYEAQ (reference sequence). The CDR3 covers 15 residues. CDR3 sequence: CASGPGQGTLGEQYF. The CDR3 coding sequence is TGTGCCAGCGGCCCCGGACAGGGGACCCTCGGGGAGCAGTACTTC.

The rearrangement links TRBV7-3 to TRBJ2-1; D unclear. Trimming took off 5 bases at V and 15 bases at J, with 14 bases between the two ends. Germline V gives CDR1 SGHTA, CDR2 FQGTGA. The CDR3 runs to 11 residues. The CDR3 nucleotides are TGTGCCAGCAGCCTCGGTACCCGAGTGTTCTTC. Protein: CASSLGTRVFF.

The gene calls are TRBV10-1 and TRBJ2-7, with 15 bases lining up with TRBD2. Germline values: CDR1 WNHNN, CDR2 SYGVQD (reference sequence). The CDR3 runs to 14 residues. Trimming at V came to 6 bases and at J to 7 bases, leaving 4 bases not matched to a gene. CDR3 DNA: TGCGCCAGCAGCCCCGGGACTAGCGGGAGGGAGCAGTACTTC. This gives the protein CASSPGTSGREQYF.

This chain links TRBV5-6 with TRBJ2-4, with TRBD1 matching 7 bases. The CDR3 runs to 15 residues. V gave up 4 bases and J gave up 1 base; unmatched junction bases: 5. Germline CDR1 reads SGHDT; CDR2 reads YYEEEE. DNA of the CDR3: TGTGCCAGCAGCACGACAGGGTGGGCCAAAAACATTCAGTACTTC. This codes for CASSTTGWAKNIQYF.

The V and J genes are TRBV18 and TRBJ2-3, with 8 bases identical to TRBD2. Germline V gives CDR1 KGHSH, CDR2 LQKENI. CDR3 size: 14 residues. The V gene end was trimmed by 6 bases and the J gene end by 1 base; junction bases not matched to a gene: 3. CDR3 nucleotides: TGTGCCAGCTCCACTAGCGGCGGCACAGATACGCAGTATTTT. Translation: CASSTSGGTDTQYF.

This chain links TRBV19 with TRBJ1-1; D is unclear. CDR3 length: 15 amino acids. V lost 5 bases and J lost 0, with 13 bases in between. CDR1 LNHDA and CDR2 SQIVND come from the germline V gene (reference sequence). The CDR3 sequence: CASSRLVILNTEAFF. As DNA, the CDR3 is TGTGCCAGTAGTCGTCTTGTTATCCTGAACACTGAAGCTTTCTTT. Complete variable domain (other parts from reference TRBV19 and TRBJ1-1): DGGITQSPKYLFRKEGQNVTLSCEQNLNHDAMYWYRQDPGQGLRLIYYSQIVNDFQKGDIAEGYSVSREKKESFPLTVTSAQKNPTAFYLCASSRLVILNTEAFFGQGTRLTVV.

The V and J genes are TRBV27 and TRBJ1-2, with 7 bases lining up with TRBD1. Germline trimming cut 6 bases from V and 1 base from J; bases unmatched to any gene: 8. The CDR3 runs to 15 residues. Germline values: CDR1 MNHEY, CDR2 SMNVEV (reference sequence). Written as DNA, the CDR3 is TGTGCCAGCAGGGGGGGACAGACAGTTAACTATGGCTACACCTTC. Translation gives CASRGGQTVNYGYTF.

The rearrangement links TRBV14 to TRBJ2-1, with D tentatively TRBD1 (6 bases). The CDR3 sequence is 15 residues long. Deletions cut 2 bases from V and 4 bases from J, with 12 bases between. Germline V gene sequence: CDR1 SGHDN, CDR2 FVKESK. The CDR3 nucleotides are TGTGCCAGCAGCCAAATAGGCAGGGGTTACAATGAGCAGTTCTTC. Translated: CASSQIGRGYNEQFF. The whole variable domain, remainder taken from reference TRBV14 and TRBJ2-1, is EAGVTQFPSHSVIEKGQTVTLRCDPISGHDNLYWYRRVMGKEIKFLLHFVKESKQDESGMPNNRFLAERTGGTYSTLKVQPAELEDSGVYFCASSQIGRGYNEQFFGPGTRLTVL.

This chain connects TRBV9 to TRBJ2-7, with TRBD1 identical over 8 bases. The trim removed 3 bases at V and 5 bases at J, leaving 7 bases unmatched. Germline V gene sequence: CDR1 SGDLS, CDR2 YYNGEE. This CDR3 has 14 residues. The CDR3 is CASSAQGQVHEQYF. Written as DNA, the CDR3 is TGTGCCAGCAGCGCCCAGGGACAGGTACACGAGCAGTACTTC.

V gene TRBV10-3 combines with J gene TRBJ2-5, with D possibly matching TRBD1 (6 bases). From germline, CDR1 is ENHRY and CDR2 SYGVKD. The V and J ends lost 0 bases and 2 bases respectively, with 10 bases between them. The CDR3 is made up of 15 amino acids. In nucleotides, the CDR3 is TGTGCCATCAGTGAGTCTGGGACACAACAAGAGACCCAGTACTTC. Its protein product is CAISESGTQQETQYF.

The CDR3 region is CASSLNWGQGGTYNEQFF. CDR3 bases: TGTGCCAGCAGTTTAAACTGGGGACAGGGGGGGACCTACAATGAGCAGTTCTTC. The chain has TRBV28 and TRBJ2-1; 11 positions agree with TRBD1. Germline-derived CDR1 and CDR2 are MDHEN and SYDVKM. CDR3 length equals 18 residues. J lost 2 bases, V lost 2 bases, and 8 bases had no gene match.

V usage is TRBV15 and J usage is TRBJ2-1, with 8 bases lining up with TRBD2. Germline V gene data show CDR1 as LNHNV and CDR2 as YYDKDF (reference sequence). V lost 8 bases, J lost 2 bases, and 8 bases stayed unmatched. This CDR3 region has 15 residues. DNA of the CDR3: TGTGCCACCCAGTCCACTAGCGGTACCTACAATGAGCAGTTCTTC. It codes for CATQSTSGTYNEQFF.

This sequence joins TRBV11-2 and TRBJ2-3; D unresolved. The CDR3 is 13 amino acids. Looked up from germline, CDR1 is SGHAT and CDR2 is FQNNGV. Trimming removed 0 bases at V and 10 bases at J, with 11 bases between. CDR3 nucleotides: TGTGCCAGCAGCTTAGATCGGTTATCCGCGCAGTATTTT. Protein sequence: CASSLDRLSAQYF.

The V call is TRBV28, the J call TRBJ1-1; a possible D gene is TRBD1 (6 bases). There are 12 residues in the CDR3. Germline CDR1 reads MDHEN; CDR2 reads SYDVKM. Trimming pared 5 bases from V and 6 bases from J, leaving 10 bases between. CDR3 sequence: CASSPNRAEAFF. CDR3 in DNA: TGTGCCAGCAGTCCAAACAGGGCTGAAGCTTTCTTT. Filled out from reference TRBV28 and TRBJ1-1, the complete variable domain reads DVKVTQSSRYLVKRTGEKVFLECVQDMDHENMFWYRQDPGLGLRLIYFSYDVKMKEKGDIPEGYSVSREKKERFSLILESASTNQTSMYLCASSPNRAEAFFGQGTRLTVV.

The V gene is TRBV27, the J gene TRBJ1-6, with TRBD1 matching over 8 bases. The CDR3 is made up of 12 amino acids. J was trimmed by 9 bases and V by 6 bases; bases with no gene match: 1. Germline V gives CDR1 MNHEY, CDR2 SMNVEV (reference sequence). The DNA for the CDR3 is TGTGCCAGCAGGACAGGGGCTTCACCCCTCCACTTT. Translation gives CASRTGASPLHF.

The chain joins TRBV27 to TRBJ2-7; maybe TRBD1 (6 bases). Trimming pared 3 bases from V and 2 bases from J, leaving 11 bases between. Germline assignment: CDR1 MNHEY and CDR2 SMNVEV (reference sequence). The CDR3 sequence is 14 residues long. The CDR3 DNA follows: TGTGCCAGCAGTTTCGCAGGGGCCACCTACGAGCAGTACTTC. Translating gives CASSFAGATYEQYF.

The chain is built from TRBV5-1 and TRBJ2-2, with 8 bases lining up with TRBD1. Per germline, CDR1 SGHRS and CDR2 YFSETQ. The CDR3 has 16 residues. V lost 2 bases to trimming and J lost 2 bases; unmatched junction nucleotides: 5. For the CDR3, the DNA is TGCGCCAGCAGCTTTACGGGACAGGCTAACACCGGGGAGCTGTTTTTT. This translates into CASSFTGQANTGELFF. Variable domain in full (rest from reference TRBV5-1 and TRBJ2-2): KAGVTQTPRYLIKTRGQQVTLSCSPISGHRSVSWYQQTPGQGLQFLFEYFSETQRNKGNFPGRFSGRQFSNSRSEMNVSTLELGDSALYLCASSFTGQANTGELFFGEGSRLTVL.

This clone has just a few counts. This rearrangement joins TRBV6-1 to TRBJ1-2; possibly TRBD1 for D (6 bases). CDR3 length: 13 residues. CDR1 and CDR2 from the germline V gene are MNHNS and SASEGT. The V end lost 5 bases, the J end lost 4 bases, and 11 bases lay between the germline ends. This CDR3 is CASSPQGFYGYTF. The DNA for the CDR3 is TGTGCCAGCAGTCCACAGGGATTCTATGGCTACACCTTC.

Written as DNA, the CDR3 is TGTGCCAGCAGTGACACCTGGACAGGGTTCGATACGCAGTATTTT. Its protein product is CASSDTWTGFDTQYF. J is TRBJ2-3 and V is TRBV6-4; 8 bases line up with TRBD1. This CDR3 comprises 15 residues. With 2 bases clipped from V and 6 bases from J, the junction kept 7 bases outside the gene matches. Germline loops: CDR1 MRHNA, CDR2 SNTAGT.

The genes are TRBV28 and TRBJ2-1; 8 nucleotides agree with TRBD2. The CDR3 is made up of 14 amino acids. Germline CDR1 MDHEN, CDR2 SYDVKM. After removal of 6 bases from V and 5 bases from J, the junction contained 6 bases not matched to a gene. CDR3 protein: CASSPRGGNNEQFF. For the CDR3, the DNA is TGTGCCAGCAGCCCTCGGGGGGGCAACAATGAGCAGTTCTTC.

The chain is built from TRBV7-9 and TRBJ2-3, with 10 bases fitting TRBD1. Germline trimming cut 1 base from V and 8 bases from J; bases unmatched to any gene: 0. This CDR3 is built from 13 residues. Germline assignment: CDR1 SEHNR and CDR2 FQNEAQ (reference sequence). CDR3 residues: CASSLGQGATQYF. The CDR3 DNA reads TGTGCCAGCAGCTTAGGACAGGGGGCTACGCAGTATTTT. The full variable domain, with the rest looked up from reference TRBV7-9 and TRBJ2-3, is DTGVSQNPRHKITKRGQNVTFRCDPISEHNRLYWYRQTLGQGPEFLTYFQNEAQLEKSRLLSDRFSAERPKGSFSTLEIQRTEQGDSAMYLCASSLGQGATQYFGPGTRLTVL.

The V call is TRBV28, the J call TRBJ1-2; TRBD1 might be the D (5 bases). The V gene's germline CDR1 is MDHEN and CDR2 SYDVKM. This CDR3 region has 18 residues. Trimming pared 6 bases from V and 4 bases from J, leaving 27 bases between. The CDR3 protein is CASSKSGQGSLSAYGYTF. CDR3 DNA: TGTGCCAGCAGCAAGTCAGGCCAGGGATCCCTTTCCGCCTATGGCTACACCTTC.

This chain uses TRBV15 with TRBJ2-7, with 10 bases lining up with TRBD2. The CDR3 is 14 amino acids. J was trimmed by 6 bases and V by 1 base; bases with no gene match: 3. Germline CDR1 is LNHNV and CDR2 is YYDKDF (reference sequence). The CDR3 DNA sequence: TGTGCCACCAGCAGAGTGATAGCGGGAGGCGAGCAGTACTTC. Its translation: CATSRVIAGGEQYF.